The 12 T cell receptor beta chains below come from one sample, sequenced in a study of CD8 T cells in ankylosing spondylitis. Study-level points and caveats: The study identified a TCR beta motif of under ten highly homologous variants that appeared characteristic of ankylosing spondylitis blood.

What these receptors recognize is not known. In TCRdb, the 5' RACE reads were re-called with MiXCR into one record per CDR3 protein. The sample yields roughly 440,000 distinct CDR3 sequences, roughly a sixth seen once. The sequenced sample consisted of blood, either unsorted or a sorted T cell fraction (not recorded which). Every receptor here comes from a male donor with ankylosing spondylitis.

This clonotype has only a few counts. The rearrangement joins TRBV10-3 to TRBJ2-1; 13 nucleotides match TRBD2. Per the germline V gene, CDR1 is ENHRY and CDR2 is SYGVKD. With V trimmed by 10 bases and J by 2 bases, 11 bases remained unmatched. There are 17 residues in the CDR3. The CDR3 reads CATRTSGSGKAYNEQFF. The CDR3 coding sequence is TGTGCCACCAGGACTAGCGGGAGCGGTAAGGCCTACAATGAGCAGTTCTTC.

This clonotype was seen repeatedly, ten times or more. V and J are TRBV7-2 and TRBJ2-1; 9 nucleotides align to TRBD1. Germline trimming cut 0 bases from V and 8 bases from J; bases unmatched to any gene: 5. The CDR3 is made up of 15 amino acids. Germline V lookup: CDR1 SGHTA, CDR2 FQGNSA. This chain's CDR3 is CASSLAVGTGYEQFF. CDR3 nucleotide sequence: TGTGCCAGCAGCTTAGCGGTGGGGACAGGGTATGAGCAGTTCTTC.

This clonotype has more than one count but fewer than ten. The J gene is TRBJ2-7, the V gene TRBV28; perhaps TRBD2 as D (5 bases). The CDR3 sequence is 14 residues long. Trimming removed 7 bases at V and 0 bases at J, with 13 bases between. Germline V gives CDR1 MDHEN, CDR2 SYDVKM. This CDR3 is CASMGEHASYEQYF. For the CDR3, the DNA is TGTGCCAGCATGGGAGAACACGCCTCCTACGAGCAGTACTTC. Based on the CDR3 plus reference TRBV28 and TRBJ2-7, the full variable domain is DVKVTQSSRYLVKRTGEKVFLECVQDMDHENMFWYRQDPGLGLRLIYFSYDVKMKEKGDIPEGYSVSREKKERFSLILESASTNQTSMYLCASMGEHASYEQYFGPGTRLTVT.

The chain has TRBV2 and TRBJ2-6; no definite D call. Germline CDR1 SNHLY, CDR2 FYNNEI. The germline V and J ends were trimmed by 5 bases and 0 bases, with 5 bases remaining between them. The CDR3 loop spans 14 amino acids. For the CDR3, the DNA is TGTGCCAGCAGTATGCACTCTGGGGCCAACGTCCTGACTTTC. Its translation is CASSMHSGANVLTF.

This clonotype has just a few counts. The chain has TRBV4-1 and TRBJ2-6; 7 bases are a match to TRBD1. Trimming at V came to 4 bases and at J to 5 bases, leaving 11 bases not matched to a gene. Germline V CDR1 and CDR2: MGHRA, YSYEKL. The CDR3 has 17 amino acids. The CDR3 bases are TGCGCCAGCAGCCTTGGACAGGATGGGGTCTGGGCCAACGTCCTGACTTTC. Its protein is CASSLGQDGVWANVLTF.

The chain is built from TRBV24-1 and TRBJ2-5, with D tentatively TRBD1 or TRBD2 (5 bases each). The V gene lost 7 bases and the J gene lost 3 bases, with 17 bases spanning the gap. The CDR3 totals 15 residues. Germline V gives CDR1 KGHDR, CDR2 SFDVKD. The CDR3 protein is CATSYGTLGKETQYF. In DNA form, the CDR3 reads TGTGCCACCAGCTACGGGACCCTAGGGAAAGAGACCCAGTACTTC.

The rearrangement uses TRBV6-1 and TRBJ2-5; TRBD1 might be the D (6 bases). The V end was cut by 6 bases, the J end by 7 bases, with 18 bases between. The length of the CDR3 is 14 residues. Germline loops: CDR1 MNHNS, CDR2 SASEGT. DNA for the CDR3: TGTGCCAGCAGACAGGACAGCCAGGCTAGGACCCAGTACTTC. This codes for CASRQDSQARTQYF.

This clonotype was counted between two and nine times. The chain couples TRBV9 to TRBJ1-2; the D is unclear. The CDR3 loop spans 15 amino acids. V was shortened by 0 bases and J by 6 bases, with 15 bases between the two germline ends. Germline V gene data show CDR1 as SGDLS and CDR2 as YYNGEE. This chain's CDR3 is CASSVARSGRDGYTF. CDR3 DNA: TGTGCCAGCAGCGTAGCTCGGTCTGGGAGGGATGGCTACACCTTC.

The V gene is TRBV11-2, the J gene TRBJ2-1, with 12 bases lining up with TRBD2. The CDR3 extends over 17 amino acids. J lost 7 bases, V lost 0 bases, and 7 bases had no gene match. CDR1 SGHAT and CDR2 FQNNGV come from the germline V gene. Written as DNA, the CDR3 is TGTGCCAGCAGCTTAGATTTTGGTCTAGCGGGGGGGAATGAGCAGTTCTTC. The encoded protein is CASSLDFGLAGGNEQFF.

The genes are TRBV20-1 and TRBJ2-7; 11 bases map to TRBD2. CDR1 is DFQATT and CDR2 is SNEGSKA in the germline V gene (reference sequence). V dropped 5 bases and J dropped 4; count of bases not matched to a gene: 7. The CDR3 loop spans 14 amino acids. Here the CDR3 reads CSASLAGGGYEQYF. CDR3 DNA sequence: TGCAGTGCTTCCCTAGCGGGAGGAGGGTACGAGCAGTACTTC.

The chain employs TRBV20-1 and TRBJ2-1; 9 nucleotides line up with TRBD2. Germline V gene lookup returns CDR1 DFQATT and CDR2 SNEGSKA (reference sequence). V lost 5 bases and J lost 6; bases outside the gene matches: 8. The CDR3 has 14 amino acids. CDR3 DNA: TGCAGTGCTGACTCGGGCGGGAGGGCCAATGAGCAGTTCTTC. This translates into CSADSGGRANEQFF.

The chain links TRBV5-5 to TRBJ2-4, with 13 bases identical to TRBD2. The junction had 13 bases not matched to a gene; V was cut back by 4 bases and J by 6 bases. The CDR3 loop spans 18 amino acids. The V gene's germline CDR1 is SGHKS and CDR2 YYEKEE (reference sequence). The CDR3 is CASSSTTSGRSMRNIQYF. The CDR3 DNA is TGTGCCAGCAGCAGCACGACTAGCGGGAGGTCTATGAGAAACATTCAGTACTTC.